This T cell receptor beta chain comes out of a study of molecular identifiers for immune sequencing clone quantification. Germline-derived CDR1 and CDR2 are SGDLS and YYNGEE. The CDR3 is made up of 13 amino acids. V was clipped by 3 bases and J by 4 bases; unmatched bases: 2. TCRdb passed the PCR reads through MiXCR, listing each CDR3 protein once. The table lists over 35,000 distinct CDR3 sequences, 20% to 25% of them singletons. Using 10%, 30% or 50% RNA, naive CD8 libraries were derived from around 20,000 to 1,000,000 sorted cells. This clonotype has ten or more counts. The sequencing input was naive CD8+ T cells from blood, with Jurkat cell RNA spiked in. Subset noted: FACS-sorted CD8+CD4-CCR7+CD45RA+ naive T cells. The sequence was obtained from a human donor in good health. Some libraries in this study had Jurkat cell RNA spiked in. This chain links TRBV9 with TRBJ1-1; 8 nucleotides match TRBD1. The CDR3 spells CASSATGGTEAFF. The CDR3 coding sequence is TGTGCCAGCAGCGCAACAGGGGGCACTGAAGCTTTCTTT.